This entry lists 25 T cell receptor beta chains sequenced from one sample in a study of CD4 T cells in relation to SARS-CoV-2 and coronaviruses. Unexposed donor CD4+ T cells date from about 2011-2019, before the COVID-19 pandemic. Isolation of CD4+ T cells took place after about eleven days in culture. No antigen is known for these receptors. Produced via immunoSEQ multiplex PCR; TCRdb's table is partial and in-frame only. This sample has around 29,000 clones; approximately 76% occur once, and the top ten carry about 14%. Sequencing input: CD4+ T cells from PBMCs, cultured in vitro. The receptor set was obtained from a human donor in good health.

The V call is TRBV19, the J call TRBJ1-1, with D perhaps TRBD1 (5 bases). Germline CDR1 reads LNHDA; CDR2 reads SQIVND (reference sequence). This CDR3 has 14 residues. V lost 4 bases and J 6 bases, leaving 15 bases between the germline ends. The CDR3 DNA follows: TGTGCCAGTAGTACCTCATCGGAAGGGGCTGAAGCTTTCTTT. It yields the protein CASSTSSEGAEAFF.

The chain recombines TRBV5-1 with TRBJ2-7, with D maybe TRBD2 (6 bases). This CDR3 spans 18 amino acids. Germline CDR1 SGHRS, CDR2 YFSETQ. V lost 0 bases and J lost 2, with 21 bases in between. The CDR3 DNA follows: TGCGCCAGCAGCTTGGGTGCGGCCCGGCGGGGTTCAACCTACGAGCAGTACTTC. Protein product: CASSLGAARRGSTYEQYF.

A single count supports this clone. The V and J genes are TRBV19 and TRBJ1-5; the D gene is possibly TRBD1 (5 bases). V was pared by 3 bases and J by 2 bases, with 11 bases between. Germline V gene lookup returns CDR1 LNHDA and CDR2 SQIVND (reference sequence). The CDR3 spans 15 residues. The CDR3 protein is CASSMYGAGNQPQHF. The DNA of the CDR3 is TGTGCCAGTAGTATGTATGGGGCTGGCAATCAGCCCCAGCATTTT.

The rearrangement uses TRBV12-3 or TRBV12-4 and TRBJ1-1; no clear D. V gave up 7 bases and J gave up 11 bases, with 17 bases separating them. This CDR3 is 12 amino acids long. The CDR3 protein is CASTSVYSRAFF. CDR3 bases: TGTGCCAGCACCTCGGTGTACTCGCGGGCTTTCTTT.

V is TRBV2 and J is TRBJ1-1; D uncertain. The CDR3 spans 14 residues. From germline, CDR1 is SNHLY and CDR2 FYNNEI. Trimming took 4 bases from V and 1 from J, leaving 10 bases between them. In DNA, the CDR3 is TGTGCCAGCAGTGGGCGGGCTGGGAACACTGAAGCTTTCTTT. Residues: CASSGRAGNTEAFF.

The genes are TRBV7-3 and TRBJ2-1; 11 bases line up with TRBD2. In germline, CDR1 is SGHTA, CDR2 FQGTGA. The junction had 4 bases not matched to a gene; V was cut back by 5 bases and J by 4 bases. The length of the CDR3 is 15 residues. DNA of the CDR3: TGTGCCAGCAGCCTCGGACTAGCGGGTTACAATGAGCAGTTCTTC. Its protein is CASSLGLAGYNEQFF.

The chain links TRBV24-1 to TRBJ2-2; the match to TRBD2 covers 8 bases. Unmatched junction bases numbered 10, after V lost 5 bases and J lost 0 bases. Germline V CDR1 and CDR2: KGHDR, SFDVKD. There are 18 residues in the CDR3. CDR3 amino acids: CATSVSPGAGANTGELFF. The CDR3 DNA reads TGTGCCACCAGTGTCTCGCCCGGAGCGGGAGCGAACACCGGGGAGCTGTTTTTT.

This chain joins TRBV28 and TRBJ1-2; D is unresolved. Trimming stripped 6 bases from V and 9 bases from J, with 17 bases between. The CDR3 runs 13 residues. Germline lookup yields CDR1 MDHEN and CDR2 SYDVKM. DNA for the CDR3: TGTGCCAGCAGAGACCCAGTCGTCCTTAGCTACACCTTC. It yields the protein CASRDPVVLSYTF.

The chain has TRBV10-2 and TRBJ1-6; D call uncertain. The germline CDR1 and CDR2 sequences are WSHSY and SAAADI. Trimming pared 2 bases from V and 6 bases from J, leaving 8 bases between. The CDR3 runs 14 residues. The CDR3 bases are TGCGCCAGCAGTGAGCGACGTATTAATTCACCCCTCCACTTT. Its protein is CASSERRINSPLHF.

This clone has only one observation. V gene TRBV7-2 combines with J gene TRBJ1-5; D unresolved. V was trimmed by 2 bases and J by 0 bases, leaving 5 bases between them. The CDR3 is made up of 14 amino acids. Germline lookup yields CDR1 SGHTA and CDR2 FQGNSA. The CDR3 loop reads CASSLLSSNQPQHF. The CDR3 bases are TGTGCCAGCAGCTTACTCTCTAGCAATCAGCCCCAGCATTTT.

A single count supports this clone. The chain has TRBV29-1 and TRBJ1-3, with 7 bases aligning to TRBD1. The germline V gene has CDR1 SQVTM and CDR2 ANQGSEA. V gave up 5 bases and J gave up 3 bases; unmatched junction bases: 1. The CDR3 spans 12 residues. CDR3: CSVRDSGNTIYF. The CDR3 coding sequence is TGCAGCGTTAGGGACAGTGGAAACACCATATATTTT.

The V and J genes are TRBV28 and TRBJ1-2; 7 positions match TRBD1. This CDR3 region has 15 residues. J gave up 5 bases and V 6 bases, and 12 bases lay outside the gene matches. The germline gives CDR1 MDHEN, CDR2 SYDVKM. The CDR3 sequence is CASRYEDRRWYGYTF. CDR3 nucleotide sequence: TGTGCCAGCAGGTACGAGGACAGGCGGTGGTATGGCTACACCTTC.

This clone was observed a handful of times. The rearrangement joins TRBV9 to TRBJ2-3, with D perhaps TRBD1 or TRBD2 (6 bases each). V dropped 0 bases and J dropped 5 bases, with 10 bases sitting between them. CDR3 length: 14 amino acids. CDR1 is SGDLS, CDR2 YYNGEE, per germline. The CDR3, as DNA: TGTGCCAGCAGCGTAGCACAGGGAGGAGATACGCAGTATTTT. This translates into CASSVAQGGDTQYF.

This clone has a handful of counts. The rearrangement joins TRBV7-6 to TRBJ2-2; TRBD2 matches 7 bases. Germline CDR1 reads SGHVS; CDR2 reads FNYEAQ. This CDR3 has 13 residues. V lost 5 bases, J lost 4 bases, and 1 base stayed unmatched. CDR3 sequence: CASSASGTGELFF. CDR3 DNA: TGTGCCAGCAGCGCTAGCGGCACCGGGGAGCTGTTTTTT.

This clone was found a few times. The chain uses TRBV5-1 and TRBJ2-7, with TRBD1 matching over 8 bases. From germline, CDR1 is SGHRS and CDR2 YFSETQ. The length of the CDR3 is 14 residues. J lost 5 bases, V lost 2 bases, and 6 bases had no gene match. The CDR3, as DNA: TGCGCCAGCAGCTTAAAGGACAGGGTCCACGAGCAGTACTTC. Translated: CASSLKDRVHEQYF.

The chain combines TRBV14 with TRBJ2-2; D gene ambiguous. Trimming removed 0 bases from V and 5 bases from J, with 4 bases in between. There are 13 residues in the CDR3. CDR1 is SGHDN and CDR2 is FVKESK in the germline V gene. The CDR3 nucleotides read TGTGCCAGCAGCCAAGATCTGACCGGGGAGCTGTTTTTT. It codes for CASSQDLTGELFF.

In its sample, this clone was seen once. CDR3 amino acids: CASSPVGGYGYTF. As DNA, the CDR3 is TGTGCCAGCAGCCCGGTGGGGGGGTATGGCTACACCTTC. The chain combines TRBV7-2 with TRBJ1-2; possible D gene TRBD1, 5 bases. The CDR3 has 13 amino acids. The V and J ends lost 5 bases and 5 bases respectively, with 12 bases between them. Germline CDR1 and CDR2: SGHTA and FQGNSA.

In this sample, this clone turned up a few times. The chain's CDR3 is CSARTAYGYTF. The CDR3 region has the DNA TGCAGTGCTCGGACAGCTTATGGCTACACCTTC. The rearrangement links TRBV20-1 to TRBJ1-2; weak D call: TRBD1 (6 bases). The germline V and J ends were trimmed by 5 bases and 5 bases, with 9 bases remaining between them. The CDR3 spans 11 residues. CDR1 and CDR2 from the germline V gene are DFQATT and SNEGSKA (reference sequence).

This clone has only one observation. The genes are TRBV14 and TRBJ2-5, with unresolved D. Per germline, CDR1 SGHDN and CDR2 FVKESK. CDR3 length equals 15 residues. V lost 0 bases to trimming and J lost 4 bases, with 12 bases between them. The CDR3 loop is CASSQEMGPGETQYF. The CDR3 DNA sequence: TGTGCCAGCAGCCAAGAGATGGGCCCCGGAGAGACCCAGTACTTC.

The CDR3 region is CASSTPGTEELTEAFF. In nucleotides, the CDR3 is TGTGCCAGCAGCACTCCGGGGACAGAGGAGCTCACTGAAGCTTTCTTT. The chain combines TRBV5-4 with TRBJ1-1; TRBD1 matches 7 bases. Losses at the gene ends were 4 bases for V and 4 bases for J; bases not matched to a gene: 13. In germline, CDR1 is SGHNT, CDR2 YYREEE (reference sequence). The CDR3 has 16 residues. Complete variable domain (other parts from reference TRBV5-4 and TRBJ1-1): ETGVTQSPTHLIKTRGQQVTLRCSSQSGHNTVSWYQQALGQGPQFIFQYYREEENGRGNFPPRFSGLQFPNYSSELNVNALELDDSALYLCASSTPGTEELTEAFFGQGTRLTVV.

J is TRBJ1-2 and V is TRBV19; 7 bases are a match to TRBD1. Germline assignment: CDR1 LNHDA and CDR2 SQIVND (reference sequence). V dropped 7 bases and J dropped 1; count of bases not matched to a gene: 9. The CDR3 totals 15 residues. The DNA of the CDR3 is TGTGCCAGTACCCTTGAGACAGGGCTTAACTATGGCTACACCTTC. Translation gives CASTLETGLNYGYTF.

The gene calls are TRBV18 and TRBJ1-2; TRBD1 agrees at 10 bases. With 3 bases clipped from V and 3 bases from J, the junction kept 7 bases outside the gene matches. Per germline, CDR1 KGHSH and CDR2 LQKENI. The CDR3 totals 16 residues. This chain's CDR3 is CASSPQGQGVDYGYTF. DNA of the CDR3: TGTGCCAGCTCACCTCAAGGACAGGGGGTTGACTATGGCTACACCTTC.

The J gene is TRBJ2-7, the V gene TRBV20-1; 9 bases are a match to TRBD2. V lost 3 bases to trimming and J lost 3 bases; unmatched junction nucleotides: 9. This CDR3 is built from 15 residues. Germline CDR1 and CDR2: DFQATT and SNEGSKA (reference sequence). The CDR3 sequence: CSASDPREGGYEQYF. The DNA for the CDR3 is TGCAGTGCTAGTGATCCGCGGGAGGGAGGCTACGAGCAGTACTTC.

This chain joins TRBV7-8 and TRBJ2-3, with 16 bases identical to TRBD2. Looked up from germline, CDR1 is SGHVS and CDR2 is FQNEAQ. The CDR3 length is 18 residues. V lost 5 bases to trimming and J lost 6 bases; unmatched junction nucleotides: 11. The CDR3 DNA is TGTGCCAGCAGCCTAACGGGACTAGCGGGGGGGCCTTGGGATACGCAGTATTTT. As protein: CASSLTGLAGGPWDTQYF.

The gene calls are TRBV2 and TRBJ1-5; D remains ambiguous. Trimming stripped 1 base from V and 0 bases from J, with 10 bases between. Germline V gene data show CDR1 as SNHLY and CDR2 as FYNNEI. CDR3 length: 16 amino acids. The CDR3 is CASSEGTVYSNQPQHF. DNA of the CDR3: TGTGCCAGCAGTGAAGGTACAGTTTATAGCAATCAGCCCCAGCATTTT.